A selection of T cell receptor beta chains follows, all from one sample in a study of control samples from healthy donors and cancer patients. Libraries were prepared by immunoSEQ multiplex PCR; TCRdb keeps only in-frame clonotypes and omits some of them. The table records some 120,000 clones, approximately 95% of them present only once. Sequenced: blood. The receptors originated from a man aged 25-45 years in good health. The CDR3 runs from the conserved cysteine through the conserved F or W. The order of the fields is clone size, V gene, J gene, D gene, CDR3 DNA, CDR3 protein. A D gene is named only where the DNA matches it firmly. Rows give clone size only sometimes, using once, few, many, or a class for an expanded clone.

clone size: NA; V gene: TRBV7-3; J gene: TRBJ2-1; D gene: NA; CDR3 DNA: TGTGCCAGCAGCCTATCAGGGCCAGGGCGTATAGATGAGCAGTTCTTC; CDR3 protein: CASSLSGPGRIDEQFF
clone size: NA; V gene: TRBV5-1; J gene: TRBJ1-2; D gene: TRBD1; CDR3 DNA: TGCGCCAGCAGCTTGGTCCCCCCGACAGGGGGCTCTGGTGGCTACACCTTC; CDR3 protein: CASSLVPPTGGSGGYTF
clone size: NA; V gene: TRBV12-5; J gene: TRBJ2-1; D gene: NA; CDR3 DNA: TGTGCTAGTGGTTCCAGGGGAAATGAGCAGTTCTTC; CDR3 protein: CASGSRGNEQFF
clone size: NA; V gene: TRBV4-3; J gene: TRBJ2-3; D gene: NA; CDR3 DNA: TGCGCCAGCAGCCCGGGGGATAGCACAGATACGCAGTATTTT; CDR3 protein: CASSPGDSTDTQYF
clone size: NA; V gene: TRBV9; J gene: TRBJ1-5; D gene: TRBD1; CDR3 DNA: TGTGCCCGCAGCGTATGGACAGGGGGGGTGGGTCAGCCCCAGCATTTT; CDR3 protein: CARSVWTGGVGQPQHF
clone size: NA; V gene: TRBV4-2; J gene: TRBJ1-1; D gene: TRBD1; CDR3 DNA: TGTGCCAGCAGCCAGCGTTACAGGGGTAAGGGCACTGAAGCTTTCTTT; CDR3 protein: CASSQRYRGKGTEAFF
clone size: few; V gene: TRBV11-2; J gene: TRBJ2-3; D gene: TRBD2; CDR3 DNA: TGTGCCAGCAGTCCTAGACTAGCGGCGGGTCCCACAGATACGCAGTATTTT; CDR3 protein: CASSPRLAAGPTDTQYF
clone size: NA; V gene: TRBV7-2; J gene: TRBJ1-2; D gene: NA; CDR3 DNA: TGTGCCAGCAGCTTAGGGCGCGGGGTCTCAGGCTATGGCTACACCTTC; CDR3 protein: CASSLGRGVSGYGYTF
clone size: few; V gene: TRBV29-1; J gene: TRBJ1-2; D gene: NA; CDR3 DNA: TGCAGCGTTGAGAGGGACGCGGGGTATGGCTACACCTTC; CDR3 protein: CSVERDAGYGYTF
clone size: NA; V gene: TRBV3-1/TRBV3-2; J gene: TRBJ2-2; D gene: TRBD1; CDR3 DNA: TGTGCCAGCAGCCCGGACAGGGACACCGGGGAGCTGTTTTTT; CDR3 protein: CASSPDRDTGELFF
clone size: NA; V gene: TRBV10-3; J gene: TRBJ1-1; D gene: NA; CDR3 DNA: TGTGCCATCAGCTGGCCGAATAACACTGAAGCTTTCTTT; CDR3 protein: CAISWPNNTEAFF
clone size: NA; V gene: TRBV4-3; J gene: TRBJ2-7; D gene: NA; CDR3 DNA: TGCGCCAGCAGCCAAGACAGGGGATACGAGCAGTACTTC; CDR3 protein: CASSQDRGYEQYF
clone size: NA; V gene: TRBV29-1; J gene: TRBJ1-6; D gene: NA; CDR3 DNA: TGCAGCGTTTCCCAGGACCGCTATAATTCACCCCTCCACTTT; CDR3 protein: CSVSQDRYNSPLHF
clone size: NA; V gene: TRBV21-1; J gene: TRBJ2-7; D gene: NA; CDR3 DNA: TGTGCCAGCAGCAAAAATTGGCTAGCGGGGGGCACCTACGAGCAGTACTTC; CDR3 protein: CASSKNWLAGGTYEQYF
clone size: once; V gene: TRBV6-2/TRBV6-3; J gene: TRBJ2-2; D gene: NA; CDR3 DNA: TGTGCCAGCAGTTACCCACAGGGTCTATTTAGCGGGGAGCTGTTTTTT; CDR3 protein: CASSYPQGLFSGELFF
clone size: NA; V gene: TRBV5-4; J gene: TRBJ2-1; D gene: NA; CDR3 DNA: TGTGCCAGCAGCTTTCGGGGCATGAGGGGGGAGCAGTTCTTC; CDR3 protein: CASSFRGMRGEQFF
clone size: NA; V gene: TRBV7-2; J gene: TRBJ1-2; D gene: TRBD1; CDR3 DNA: TGTGCCAGCAGCTTGGGGACAGGGATAGAAGGAGGCTACACCTTC; CDR3 protein: CASSLGTGIEGGYTF
clone size: once; V gene: TRBV15; J gene: TRBJ2-2; D gene: NA; CDR3 DNA: TGTGCCACCAGCAGAGGGGACCCTTCTACCGGGGAGCTGTTTTTT; CDR3 protein: CATSRGDPSTGELFF
clone size: NA; V gene: TRBV11-2; J gene: TRBJ2-1; D gene: NA; CDR3 DNA: TGTGCCAGCGGGGGTATCTCCTACAATGAGCAGTTCTTC; CDR3 protein: CASGGISYNEQFF
clone size: NA; V gene: TRBV7-9; J gene: TRBJ1-5; D gene: NA; CDR3 DNA: TGTGCCAGCAGCTTAAATGGGGGCAATCAGCCCCAGCATTTT; CDR3 protein: CASSLNGGNQPQHF
clone size: NA; V gene: TRBV28; J gene: TRBJ2-3; D gene: NA; CDR3 DNA: TGTGCCAGCAGTTTACTGCAGGGGGATACGCAGTATTTT; CDR3 protein: CASSLLQGDTQYF
clone size: NA; V gene: TRBV27; J gene: TRBJ1-6; D gene: NA; CDR3 DNA: TGTGCCAGCAGTTTACAGGGGCCTAAGGTTTCACCCCTCCACTTT; CDR3 protein: CASSLQGPKVSPLHF
clone size: NA; V gene: TRBV7-8; J gene: TRBJ1-5; D gene: NA; CDR3 DNA: TGTGCCAGCAGCCCATCCGGACGAGGAGACCAGCCCCAGCATTTT; CDR3 protein: CASSPSGRGDQPQHF
clone size: NA; V gene: TRBV4-3; J gene: TRBJ1-2; D gene: TRBD1; CDR3 DNA: TGCGCCAGCAGCCAGGCCGACAGGGGGGCGGGTGGCTACACCTTC; CDR3 protein: CASSQADRGAGGYTF
clone size: NA; V gene: TRBV13; J gene: TRBJ2-2; D gene: TRBD1; CDR3 DNA: TGTGCCAGCAGCCCCCGTCGACAGGGGGGCACCGGGGAGCTGTTTTTT; CDR3 protein: CASSPRRQGGTGELFF
clone size: NA; V gene: TRBV7-9; J gene: TRBJ1-1; D gene: TRBD1; CDR3 DNA: TGTGCCAGCAGCCCAGGTGTTCGGGACAGGGGTCTTTACACTGAAGCTTTCTTT; CDR3 protein: CASSPGVRDRGLYTEAFF
clone size: NA; V gene: TRBV18; J gene: TRBJ1-6; D gene: NA; CDR3 DNA: TGTGCCAGCTCACGACGAGGTGGCCAGGGTGAAAATTCACCCCTCCACTTT; CDR3 protein: CASSRRGGQGENSPLHF
clone size: NA; V gene: TRBV5-5; J gene: TRBJ1-1; D gene: NA; CDR3 DNA: TGTGCCAGCAGCTTGGCCAGGATCAACACTGAAGCTTTCTTT; CDR3 protein: CASSLARINTEAFF
clone size: NA; V gene: TRBV11-3; J gene: TRBJ2-1; D gene: NA; CDR3 DNA: TGTGCCAGCAGCTCCCCCCGGGGGCACGAGCAGTTCTTC; CDR3 protein: CASSSPRGHEQFF
clone size: NA; V gene: TRBV9; J gene: TRBJ2-3; D gene: TRBD2; CDR3 DNA: TGTGCCAGCAGCGTAGTGTCCAGCGGGGTGGGGGCGCAGTATTTT; CDR3 protein: CASSVVSSGVGAQYF
clone size: NA; V gene: TRBV6-2/TRBV6-3; J gene: TRBJ1-6; D gene: NA; CDR3 DNA: TGTGCCAGCAGTTATCGCCATCCACGCAATAATTCACCCCTCCACTTT; CDR3 protein: CASSYRHPRNNSPLHF